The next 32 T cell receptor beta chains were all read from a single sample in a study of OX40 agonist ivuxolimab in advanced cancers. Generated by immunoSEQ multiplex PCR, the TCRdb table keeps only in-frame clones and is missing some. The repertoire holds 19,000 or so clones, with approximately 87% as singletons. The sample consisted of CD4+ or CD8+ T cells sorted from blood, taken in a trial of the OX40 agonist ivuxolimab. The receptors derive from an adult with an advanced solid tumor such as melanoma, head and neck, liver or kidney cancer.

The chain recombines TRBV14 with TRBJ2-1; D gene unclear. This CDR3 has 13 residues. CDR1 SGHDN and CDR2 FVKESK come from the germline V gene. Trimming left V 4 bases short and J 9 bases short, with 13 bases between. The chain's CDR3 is CASSPGSHGEQFF. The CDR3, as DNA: TGTGCCAGCAGCCCCGGCAGCCACGGTGAGCAGTTCTTC. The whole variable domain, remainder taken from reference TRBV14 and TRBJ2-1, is EAGVTQFPSHSVIEKGQTVTLRCDPISGHDNLYWYRRVMGKEIKFLLHFVKESKQDESGMPNNRFLAERTGGTYSTLKVQPAELEDSGVYFCASSPGSHGEQFFGPGTRLTVL.

CDR3 residues: CASSYGQGAYGYTF. As DNA, the CDR3 is TGTGCCAGCAGCTACGGACAGGGGGCCTATGGCTACACCTTC. The rearrangement uses TRBV5-4 and TRBJ1-2; 11 bases are shared with TRBD1. V trimming: 3 bases; J trimming: 4 bases; junction bases outside the gene matches: 2. Germline CDR1 is SGHNT and CDR2 is YYREEE (reference sequence). There are 14 residues in the CDR3.

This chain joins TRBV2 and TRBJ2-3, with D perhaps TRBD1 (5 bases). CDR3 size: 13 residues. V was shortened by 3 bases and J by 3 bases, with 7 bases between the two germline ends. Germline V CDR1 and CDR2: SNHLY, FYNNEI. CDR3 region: CASSDDSTDTQYF. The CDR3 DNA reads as TGTGCCAGCAGTGATGACAGTACAGATACGCAGTATTTT.

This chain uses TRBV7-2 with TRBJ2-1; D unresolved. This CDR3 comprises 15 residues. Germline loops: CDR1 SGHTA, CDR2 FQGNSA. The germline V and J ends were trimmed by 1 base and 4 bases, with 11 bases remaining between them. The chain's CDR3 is CASSLDGFPYNEQFF. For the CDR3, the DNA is TGTGCCAGCAGCTTAGATGGGTTCCCATACAATGAGCAGTTCTTC.

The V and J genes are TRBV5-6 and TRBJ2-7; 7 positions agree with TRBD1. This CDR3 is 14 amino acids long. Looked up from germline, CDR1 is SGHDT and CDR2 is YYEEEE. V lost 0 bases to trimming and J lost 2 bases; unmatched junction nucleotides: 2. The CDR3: CASSLGQGAYEQYF. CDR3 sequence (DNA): TGTGCCAGCAGCTTGGGACAGGGAGCCTACGAGCAGTACTTC.

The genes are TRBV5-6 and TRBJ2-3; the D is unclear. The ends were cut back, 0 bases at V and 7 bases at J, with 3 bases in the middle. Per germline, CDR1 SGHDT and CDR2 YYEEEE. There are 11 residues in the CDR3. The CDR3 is CASSLANTQYF. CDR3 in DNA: TGTGCCAGCAGCTTGGCTAATACGCAGTATTTT.

For the CDR3, the DNA is TGTGCCAGCAGCTTTACGACTAGCGGGGGAGAGACCCAGTACTTC. It encodes CASSFTTSGGETQYF. The rearrangement joins TRBV7-2 to TRBJ2-5; 12 nucleotides line up with TRBD2. From germline, CDR1 is SGHTA and CDR2 FQGNSA. The CDR3 sequence is 15 residues long. V lost 3 bases and J lost 4; bases outside the gene matches: 3.

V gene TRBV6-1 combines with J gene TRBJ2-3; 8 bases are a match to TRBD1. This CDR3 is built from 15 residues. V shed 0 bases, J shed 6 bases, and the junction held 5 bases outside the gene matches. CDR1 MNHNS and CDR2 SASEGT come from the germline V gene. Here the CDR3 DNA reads TGTGCCAGCAGTGAAGCACAGGGGGTGGGGGATACGCAGTATTTT. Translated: CASSEAQGVGDTQYF.

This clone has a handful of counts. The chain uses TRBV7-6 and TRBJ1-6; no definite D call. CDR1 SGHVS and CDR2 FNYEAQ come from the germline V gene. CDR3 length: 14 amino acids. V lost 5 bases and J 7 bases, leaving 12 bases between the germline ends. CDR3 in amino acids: CASSAFLANSPLHF. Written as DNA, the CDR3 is TGTGCCAGCAGCGCTTTTTTGGCGAATTCACCCCTCCACTTT.

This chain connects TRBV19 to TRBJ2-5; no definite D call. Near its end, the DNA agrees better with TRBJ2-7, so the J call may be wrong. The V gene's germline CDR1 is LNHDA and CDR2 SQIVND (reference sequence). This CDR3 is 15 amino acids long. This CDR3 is CASSIGSLNSYEQYF. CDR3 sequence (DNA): TGTGCCAGTAGTATTGGTAGCCTAAACTCCTACGAGCAGTACTTC.

This chain's CDR3 is CASSVEGTGGFYEQYF. CDR3 in DNA: TGTGCCAGCAGCGTAGAAGGGACAGGGGGTTTCTACGAGCAGTACTTC. This rearrangement joins TRBV9 to TRBJ2-7; 11 nucleotides agree with TRBD1. The CDR3 extends over 16 amino acids. Germline CDR1 and CDR2: SGDLS and YYNGEE. V shed 0 bases and J 3 bases; nucleotides not matched to a gene: 5.

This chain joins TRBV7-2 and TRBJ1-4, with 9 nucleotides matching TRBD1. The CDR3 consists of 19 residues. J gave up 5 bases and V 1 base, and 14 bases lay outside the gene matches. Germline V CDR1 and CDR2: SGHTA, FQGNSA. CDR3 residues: CASSLEGSGTGSRNEKLFF. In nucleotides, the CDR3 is TGTGCCAGCAGCTTAGAAGGCTCCGGGACAGGGAGCCGGAATGAAAAACTGTTTTTT.

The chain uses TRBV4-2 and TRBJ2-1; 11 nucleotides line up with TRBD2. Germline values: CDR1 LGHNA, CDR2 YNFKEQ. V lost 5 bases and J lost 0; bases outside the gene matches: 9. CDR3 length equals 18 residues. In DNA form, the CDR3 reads TGTGCCAGCAGCGCTTCCGGGACTAGCGGATTCTCCTACAATGAGCAGTTCTTC. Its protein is CASSASGTSGFSYNEQFF.

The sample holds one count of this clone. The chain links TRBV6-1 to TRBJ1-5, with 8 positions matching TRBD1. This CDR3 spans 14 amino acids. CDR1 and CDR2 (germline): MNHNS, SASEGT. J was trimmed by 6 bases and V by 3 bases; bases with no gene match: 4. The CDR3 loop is CASSEAGGTQPQHF. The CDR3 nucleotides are TGTGCCAGCAGTGAGGCAGGGGGCACTCAGCCCCAGCATTTT.

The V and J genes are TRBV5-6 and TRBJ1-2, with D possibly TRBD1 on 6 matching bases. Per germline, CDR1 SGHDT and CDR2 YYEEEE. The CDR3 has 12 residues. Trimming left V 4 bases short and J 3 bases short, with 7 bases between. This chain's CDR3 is CASSRTDYGYTF. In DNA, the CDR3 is TGTGCCAGCAGCCGGACAGACTATGGCTACACCTTC.

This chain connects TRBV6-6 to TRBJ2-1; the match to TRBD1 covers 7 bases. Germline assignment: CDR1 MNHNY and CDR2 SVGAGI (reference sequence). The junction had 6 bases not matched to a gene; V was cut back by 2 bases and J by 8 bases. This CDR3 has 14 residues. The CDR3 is CASSYGDRVDEQFF. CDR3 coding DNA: TGTGCCAGCAGTTACGGCGACAGGGTCGATGAGCAGTTCTTC.

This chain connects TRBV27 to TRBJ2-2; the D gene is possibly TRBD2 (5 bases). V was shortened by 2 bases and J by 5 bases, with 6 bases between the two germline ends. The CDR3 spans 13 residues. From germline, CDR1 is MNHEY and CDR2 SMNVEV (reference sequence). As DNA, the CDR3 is TGTGCCAGCAGTTTAGGAGGAACCGGGGAGCTGTTTTTT. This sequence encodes CASSLGGTGELFF.

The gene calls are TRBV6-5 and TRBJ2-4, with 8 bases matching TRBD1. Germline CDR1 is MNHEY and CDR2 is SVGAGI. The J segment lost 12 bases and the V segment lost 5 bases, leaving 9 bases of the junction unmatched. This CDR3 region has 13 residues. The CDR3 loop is CASSLDRAITQYF. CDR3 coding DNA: TGTGCCAGCAGTCTGGACAGGGCGATTACTCAGTACTTC.

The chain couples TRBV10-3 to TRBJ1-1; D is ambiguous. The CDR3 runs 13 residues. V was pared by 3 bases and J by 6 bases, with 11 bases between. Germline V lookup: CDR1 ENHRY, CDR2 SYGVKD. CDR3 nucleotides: TGTGCCATCAGTGATCCCAAATACCCTGAAGCTTTCTTT. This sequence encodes CAISDPKYPEAFF.

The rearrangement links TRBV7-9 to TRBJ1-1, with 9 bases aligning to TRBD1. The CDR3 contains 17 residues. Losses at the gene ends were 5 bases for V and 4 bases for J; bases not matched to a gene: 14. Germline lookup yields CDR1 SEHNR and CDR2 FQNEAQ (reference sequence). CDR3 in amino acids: CASSPSGTGFVGTEAFF. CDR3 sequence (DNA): TGTGCCAGCAGCCCGTCCGGGACAGGGTTTGTTGGCACTGAAGCTTTCTTT.

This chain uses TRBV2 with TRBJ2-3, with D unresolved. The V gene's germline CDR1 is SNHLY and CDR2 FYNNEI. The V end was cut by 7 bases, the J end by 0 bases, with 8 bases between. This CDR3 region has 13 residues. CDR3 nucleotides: TGTGCCAGCAAAGGAACTAGCACAGATACGCAGTATTTT. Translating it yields CASKGTSTDTQYF. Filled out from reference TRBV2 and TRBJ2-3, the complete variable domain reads EPEVTQTPSHQVTQMGQEVILRCVPISNHLYFYWYRQILGQKVEFLVSFYNNEISEKSEIFDDQFSVERPDGSNFTLKIRSTKLEDSAMYFCASKGTSTDTQYFGPGTRLTVL.

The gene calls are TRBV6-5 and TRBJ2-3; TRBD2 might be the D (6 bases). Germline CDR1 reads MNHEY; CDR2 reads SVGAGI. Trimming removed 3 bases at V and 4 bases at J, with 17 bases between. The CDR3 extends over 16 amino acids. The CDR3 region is CASSYSTPGVADTQYF. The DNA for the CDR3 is TGTGCCAGCAGTTATTCTACTCCGGGGGTAGCAGATACGCAGTATTTT.

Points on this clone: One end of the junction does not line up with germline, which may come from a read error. CDR3 in amino acids: CASSLVGDDRETQYF. As DNA, the CDR3 is TGTGCTAGCAGCTTAGTCGGAGACGATAGGGAGACCCAGTACTTC. The V gene is TRBV7-7, the J gene TRBJ2-5; D unclear. Germline assignment: CDR1 SSHAT and CDR2 FNYEAQ (reference sequence). The CDR3 sequence is 15 residues long.

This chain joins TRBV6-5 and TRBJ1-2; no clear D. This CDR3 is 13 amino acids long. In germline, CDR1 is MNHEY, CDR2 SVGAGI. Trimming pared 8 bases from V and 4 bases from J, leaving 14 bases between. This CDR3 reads CASGTDSGYGYTF. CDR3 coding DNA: TGTGCCAGCGGAACCGATTCGGGCTATGGCTACACCTTC.

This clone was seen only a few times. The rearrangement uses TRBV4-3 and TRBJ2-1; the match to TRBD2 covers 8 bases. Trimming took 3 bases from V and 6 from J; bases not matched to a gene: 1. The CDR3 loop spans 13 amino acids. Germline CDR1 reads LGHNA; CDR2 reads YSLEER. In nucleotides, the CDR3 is TGCGCCAGCAGCCAGGGACTAGTCAATGAGCAGTTCTTC. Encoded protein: CASSQGLVNEQFF.

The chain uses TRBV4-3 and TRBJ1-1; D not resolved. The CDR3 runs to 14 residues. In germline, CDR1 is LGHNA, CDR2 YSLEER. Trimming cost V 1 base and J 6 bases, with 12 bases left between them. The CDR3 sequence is CASSQAFGRSEAFF. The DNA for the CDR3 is TGCGCCAGCAGCCAAGCTTTCGGACGGTCTGAAGCTTTCTTT.

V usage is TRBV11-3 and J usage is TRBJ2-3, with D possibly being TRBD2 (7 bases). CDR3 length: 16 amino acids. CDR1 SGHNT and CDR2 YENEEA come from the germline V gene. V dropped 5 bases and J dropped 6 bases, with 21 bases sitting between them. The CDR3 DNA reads TGTGCCAGCAGCCGATCGGGGGGCTCCGCTTTGGATACGCAGTATTTT. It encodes CASSRSGGSALDTQYF.

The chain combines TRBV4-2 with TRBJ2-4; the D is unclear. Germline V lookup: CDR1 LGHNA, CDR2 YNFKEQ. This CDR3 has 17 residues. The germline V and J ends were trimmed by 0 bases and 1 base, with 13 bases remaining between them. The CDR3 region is CASSQDLGRKAKNIQYF. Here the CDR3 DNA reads TGTGCCAGCAGCCAAGACTTGGGCAGAAAGGCCAAAAACATTCAGTACTTC.

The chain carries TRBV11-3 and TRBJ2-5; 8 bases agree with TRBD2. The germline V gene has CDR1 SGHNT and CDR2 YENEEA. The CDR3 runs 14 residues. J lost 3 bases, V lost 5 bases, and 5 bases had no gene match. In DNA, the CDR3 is TGTGCCAGCAGCCCACATAGCGGGGAAGAGACCCAGTACTTC. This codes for CASSPHSGEETQYF.

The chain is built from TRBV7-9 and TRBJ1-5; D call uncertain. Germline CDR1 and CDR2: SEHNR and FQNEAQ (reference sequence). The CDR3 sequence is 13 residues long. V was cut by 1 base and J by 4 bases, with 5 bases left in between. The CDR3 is CASSLGQNQPQHF. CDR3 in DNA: TGTGCCAGCAGCTTAGGCCAGAATCAGCCCCAGCATTTT. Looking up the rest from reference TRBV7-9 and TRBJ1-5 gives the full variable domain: DTGVSQNPRHKITKRGQNVTFRCDPISEHNRLYWYRQTLGQGPEFLTYFQNEAQLEKSRLLSDRFSAERPKGSFSTLEIQRTEQGDSAMYLCASSLGQNQPQHFGDGTRLSIL.

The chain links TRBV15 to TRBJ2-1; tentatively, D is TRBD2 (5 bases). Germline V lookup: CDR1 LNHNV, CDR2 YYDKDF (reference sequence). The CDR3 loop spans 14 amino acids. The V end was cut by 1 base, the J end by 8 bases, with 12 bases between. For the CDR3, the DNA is TGTGCCACCAGCAGAGCTGGCGGGCGGGATGAGCAGTTCTTC. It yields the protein CATSRAGGRDEQFF.

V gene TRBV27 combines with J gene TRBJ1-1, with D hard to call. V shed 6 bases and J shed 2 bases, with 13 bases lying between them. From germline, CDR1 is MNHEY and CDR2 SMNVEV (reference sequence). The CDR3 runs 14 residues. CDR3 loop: CASRRHSSNTEAFF. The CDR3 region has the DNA TGTGCCAGCAGACGGCACTCCTCCAACACTGAAGCTTTCTTT.